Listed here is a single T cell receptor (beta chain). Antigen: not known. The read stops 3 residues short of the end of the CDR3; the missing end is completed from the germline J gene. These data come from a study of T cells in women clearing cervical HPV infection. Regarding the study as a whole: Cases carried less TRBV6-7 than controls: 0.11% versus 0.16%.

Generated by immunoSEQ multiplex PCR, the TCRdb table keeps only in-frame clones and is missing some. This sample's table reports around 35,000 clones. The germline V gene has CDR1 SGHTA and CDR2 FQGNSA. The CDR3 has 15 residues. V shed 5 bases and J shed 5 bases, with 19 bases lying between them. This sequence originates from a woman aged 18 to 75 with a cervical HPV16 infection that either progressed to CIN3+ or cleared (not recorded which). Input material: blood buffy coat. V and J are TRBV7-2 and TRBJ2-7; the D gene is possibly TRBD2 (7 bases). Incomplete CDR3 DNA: TGTGCCAGCAGCCAAGGGGGGGCCTCCTCGGACGAG. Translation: CASSQGGASSDE. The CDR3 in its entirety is CASSQGGASSDEQYF.